A selection of T cell receptor beta chains follows, all from one sample in a study of blood T cells in healthy people across ages. One entry per CDR3 protein, called by TCRdb with MiXCR from the 5' RACE reads. The sample shows hundreds of thousands of distinct CDR3 sequences, around half of them seen only once. Sequencing was done on a sample of blood. These receptors originate from a woman aged 60-75 years in good health. Each CDR3 is given with its conserved first and last residue. Each record gives: J gene, D gene, V gene, clone size, CDR3 DNA, CDR3 protein. D genes are given only for firm matches. Expanded clones are given a class, and other clones once, few, many or no size at all.

j_call: TRBJ2-3
d_call: TRBD2
v_call: TRBV20-1
clone_size: .
cdr3_nt: TGCAGTGCTACCCTAGCGGGGTTAAGCACAGATACGCAGTATTTT
cdr3_aa: CSATLAGLSTDTQYF

j_call: TRBJ1-4
d_call: .
v_call: TRBV6-5
clone_size: .
cdr3_nt: TGTGCCAGCAGCTGGCAGGGGAAACTGTTTTTT
cdr3_aa: CASSWQGKLFF

j_call: TRBJ2-1
d_call: .
v_call: TRBV10-3
clone_size: once
cdr3_nt: TGTGCCATCAGTGAGATGAGAAATGAGCAGTTCTTC
cdr3_aa: CAISEMRNEQFF

j_call: TRBJ2-7
d_call: .
v_call: TRBV6-2/TRBV6-3
clone_size: few
cdr3_nt: TGTGCCAGCAGAAAAGGTCCCTACGAGCAGTACTTC
cdr3_aa: CASRKGPYEQYF

j_call: TRBJ1-1
d_call: TRBD1
v_call: TRBV4-1
clone_size: .
cdr3_nt: TGCGCCAGCAGCCAGGGACAGAGGAACACTGAAGCTTTCTTT
cdr3_aa: CASSQGQRNTEAFF

j_call: TRBJ1-2
d_call: TRBD1
v_call: TRBV4-3
clone_size: .
cdr3_nt: TGCGCCAGCAGCCAAGATTTAGGCAGGGGGTTTTCTTATGGCTACACCTTC
cdr3_aa: CASSQDLGRGFSYGYTF

j_call: TRBJ2-1
d_call: TRBD2
v_call: TRBV7-6
clone_size: .
cdr3_nt: TGTGCCAGCACCGTAGGACTAGAGGCCTACAATGAGCAGTTCTTC
cdr3_aa: CASTVGLEAYNEQFF

j_call: TRBJ1-2
d_call: .
v_call: TRBV10-3
clone_size: .
cdr3_nt: TGTGCCATCAGTGAATTCAGGATTGACTATGGCTACACCTTC
cdr3_aa: CAISEFRIDYGYTF

j_call: TRBJ2-1
d_call: .
v_call: TRBV6-4
clone_size: .
cdr3_nt: TGTGCCAGCAGTGACTCTAGCGGCGCCTACAATGAGCAGTTCTTC
cdr3_aa: CASSDSSGAYNEQFF

j_call: TRBJ2-5
d_call: .
v_call: TRBV14
clone_size: .
cdr3_nt: TGTGCCAGCAGCCGAGTATTCGGGGAGACCCAGTACTTC
cdr3_aa: CASSRVFGETQYF

j_call: TRBJ2-7
d_call: TRBD1
v_call: TRBV5-1
clone_size: .
cdr3_nt: TGCGCCAGCAGCTTACCGGGACAGGGGGCCTTCCTCTACGAGCAGTACTTC
cdr3_aa: CASSLPGQGAFLYEQYF

j_call: TRBJ2-2
d_call: TRBD2
v_call: TRBV7-9
clone_size: .
cdr3_nt: TGTGCCAGCTCTCGACTAGCGGGAGAGGGGGAGCTGTTTTTT
cdr3_aa: CASSRLAGEGELFF

j_call: TRBJ2-1
d_call: .
v_call: TRBV2
clone_size: once
cdr3_nt: TGTGCCAGCTCCCGTAGCCCCGAGCAGTTCTTC
cdr3_aa: CASSRSPEQFF

j_call: TRBJ2-7
d_call: .
v_call: TRBV4-1
clone_size: few
cdr3_nt: TGCGCCAGCAGCCAATGGGGGCCTCTAGCTTGCCCCAAGTACTTC
cdr3_aa: CASSQWGPLACPKYF

j_call: TRBJ2-5
d_call: .
v_call: TRBV15
clone_size: few
cdr3_nt: TGTGCCACCAGCCTGGGGCAAGAGACCCAGTACTTC
cdr3_aa: CATSLGQETQYF

j_call: TRBJ1-1
d_call: .
v_call: TRBV9
clone_size: once
cdr3_nt: TGTGCCAGCAGCGTAGTACCTACTAGGAACACTGAAGCTTTCTTT
cdr3_aa: CASSVVPTRNTEAFF

j_call: TRBJ2-3
d_call: TRBD2
v_call: TRBV29-1
clone_size: .
cdr3_nt: TGCAGCGTTGCCGGGACTAGCGGGAGGGCGGATACGCAGTATTTT
cdr3_aa: CSVAGTSGRADTQYF

j_call: TRBJ1-2
d_call: .
v_call: TRBV20-1
clone_size: few
cdr3_nt: TGCAGTGCTCGCAGGGGCGTACGTGGCTACACCTTC
cdr3_aa: CSARRGVRGYTF

j_call: TRBJ1-1
d_call: TRBD1
v_call: TRBV4-2
clone_size: .
cdr3_nt: TGTGCCAGCAGCCTCACAGACAGGGTGAACACTGAAGCTTTCTTT
cdr3_aa: CASSLTDRVNTEAFF

j_call: TRBJ2-1
d_call: .
v_call: TRBV29-1
clone_size: few
cdr3_nt: TGCAGCACGGACTACCCCTCCTACAATGAGCAGTTCTTC
cdr3_aa: CSTDYPSYNEQFF

j_call: TRBJ1-6
d_call: TRBD1
v_call: TRBV4-3
clone_size: .
cdr3_nt: TGCGCCAGCAGCCAGGACCGGGACAGGCCGGGACCCCTCCACTTT
cdr3_aa: CASSQDRDRPGPLHF

j_call: TRBJ2-1
d_call: .
v_call: TRBV20-1
clone_size: .
cdr3_nt: TGCAGTGCTAGTTCTACCCTTTGGGGGTACAATGAGCAGTTCTTC
cdr3_aa: CSASSTLWGYNEQFF

j_call: TRBJ1-1
d_call: .
v_call: TRBV11-1
clone_size: .
cdr3_nt: TGTGCCAGCAGCTTAGCGCGGGGCGGACCCTCTGAAGCTTTCTTT
cdr3_aa: CASSLARGGPSEAFF

j_call: TRBJ1-4
d_call: .
v_call: TRBV5-6
clone_size: .
cdr3_nt: TGTGCCAGCAGCTTGAATTCAGCCAATGAAAAACTGTTTTTT
cdr3_aa: CASSLNSANEKLFF

j_call: TRBJ1-2
d_call: .
v_call: TRBV5-1
clone_size: .
cdr3_nt: TGCGCCAGCAGCTGGGACCCATCCTATGGCTACACCTTC
cdr3_aa: CASSWDPSYGYTF

j_call: TRBJ1-1
d_call: TRBD1
v_call: TRBV15
clone_size: .
cdr3_nt: TGTGCCACCCGACTTAAGGGACAGGGGGTCACTGAAGCTTTCTTT
cdr3_aa: CATRLKGQGVTEAFF

j_call: TRBJ1-1
d_call: .
v_call: TRBV7-2
clone_size: .
cdr3_nt: TGTGCCAGCAGCTTTGCAGGGTTGGGGAACACTGAAGCTTTCTTT
cdr3_aa: CASSFAGLGNTEAFF

j_call: TRBJ2-4
d_call: TRBD1
v_call: TRBV5-5
clone_size: .
cdr3_nt: TGTGCCAGCAGCCGAAACTTACAGGGGTCGCCGGCGGTCGGGTACTTC
cdr3_aa: CASSRNLQGSPAVGYF

j_call: TRBJ2-1
d_call: .
v_call: TRBV5-1
clone_size: .
cdr3_nt: TGCGCCAGCAGCACCGGGACAGGGAGACTAGCGGGCTACAATGAGCAGTTCTTC
cdr3_aa: CASSTGTGRLAGYNEQFF

j_call: TRBJ2-1
d_call: .
v_call: TRBV7-9
clone_size: once
cdr3_nt: TGTGCCAGCAGCTTAGAACGTGTTTTGGGCAATGAGCAGTTCTTC
cdr3_aa: CASSLERVLGNEQFF

j_call: TRBJ2-5
d_call: TRBD2
v_call: TRBV7-2
clone_size: .
cdr3_nt: TGTGCCAGCAGTTCACAGGAGCTAGCGGGAGAAGAGACCCAGTACTTC
cdr3_aa: CASSSQELAGEETQYF

j_call: TRBJ1-1
d_call: .
v_call: TRBV9
clone_size: .
cdr3_nt: TGTGCCAGCAGCCCTCTAGGCCTGGGGACTGAAGCTTTCTTT
cdr3_aa: CASSPLGLGTEAFF

j_call: TRBJ2-1
d_call: .
v_call: TRBV9
clone_size: .
cdr3_nt: TGTGCCAGCAGCGTAGAGGAGGGGTACTACAATGAGCAGTTCTTC
cdr3_aa: CASSVEEGYYNEQFF

j_call: TRBJ1-4
d_call: .
v_call: TRBV25-1
clone_size: few
cdr3_nt: TGTGCCAGCAGTGGTCAGGGCCCGGCTAATGAAAAACTGTTTTTT
cdr3_aa: CASSGQGPANEKLFF

j_call: TRBJ2-3
d_call: .
v_call: TRBV15
clone_size: .
cdr3_nt: TGTGCCACCAGCGTCGATAAACTTATAGATACGCAGTATTTT
cdr3_aa: CATSVDKLIDTQYF

j_call: TRBJ2-5
d_call: .
v_call: TRBV12-3/TRBV12-4
clone_size: few
cdr3_nt: TGTGCCAGCAGTTTAGTTTTAGGCAGCCACCAAGAGACCCAGTACTTC
cdr3_aa: CASSLVLGSHQETQYF

j_call: TRBJ2-7
d_call: .
v_call: TRBV10-3
clone_size: .
cdr3_nt: TGTGCCACCTTAGCGGAGTACGAGCAGTACTTC
cdr3_aa: CATLAEYEQYF

j_call: TRBJ2-7
d_call: .
v_call: TRBV7-9
clone_size: .
cdr3_nt: TGTGCCAGCAGCCCCGTGCCCTACGAGCAGTACTTC
cdr3_aa: CASSPVPYEQYF

j_call: TRBJ2-1
d_call: TRBD2
v_call: TRBV4-2
clone_size: .
cdr3_nt: TGTGCCAGCAGCCGAGGGGGAGCTAGCGGGAACTCCTACAATGAGCAGTTCTTC
cdr3_aa: CASSRGGASGNSYNEQFF

j_call: TRBJ2-1
d_call: .
v_call: TRBV29-1
clone_size: .
cdr3_nt: TGCAGCCTTGGTGTCTCAAAGAATGAGCAGTTCTTC
cdr3_aa: CSLGVSKNEQFF

j_call: TRBJ1-1
d_call: TRBD1
v_call: TRBV6-5
clone_size: .
cdr3_nt: TGTGCCAGCAGGGACAGGGGGCGCTTCTACACTGAAGCTTTCTTT
cdr3_aa: CASRDRGRFYTEAFF

j_call: TRBJ2-1
d_call: TRBD2
v_call: TRBV7-2
clone_size: .
cdr3_nt: TGTGCCTGCAGCTTAGGACTAGCGGTCCCATTCTCCTACAATGAGCAGTTCTTC
cdr3_aa: CACSLGLAVPFSYNEQFF

j_call: TRBJ2-1
d_call: .
v_call: TRBV29-1
clone_size: .
cdr3_nt: TGCAGCGTTGATGGGCACGGGCGAAATGAGCAGTTCTTC
cdr3_aa: CSVDGHGRNEQFF

j_call: TRBJ2-2
d_call: .
v_call: TRBV20-1
clone_size: .
cdr3_nt: TGCAGTGCTAGAGTCGGGGGTCCGTTCACCGGGGAGCTGTTTTTT
cdr3_aa: CSARVGGPFTGELFF

j_call: TRBJ2-7
d_call: .
v_call: TRBV2
clone_size: few
cdr3_nt: TGTGCCAGCAGTGAAGAAATCGGCGGGACCCCGTACTACGAGCAGTACTTC
cdr3_aa: CASSEEIGGTPYYEQYF

j_call: TRBJ2-5
d_call: TRBD2
v_call: TRBV20-1
clone_size: .
cdr3_nt: TGCAGTGCTGAGACCGGGACTAGCCTCCAAGAGACCCAGTACTTC
cdr3_aa: CSAETGTSLQETQYF

j_call: TRBJ1-6
d_call: TRBD1
v_call: TRBV6-1
clone_size: few
cdr3_nt: TGTGCCAGCAGTAGGACAGGGGATAGGATTCGCTCCTATAATTCACCCCTCCACTTT
cdr3_aa: CASSRTGDRIRSYNSPLHF

j_call: TRBJ1-2
d_call: .
v_call: TRBV5-1
clone_size: .
cdr3_nt: TGCGCCAGCAGCTTGGCCGCACAGTCTCATCTTAACTATGGCTACACCTTC
cdr3_aa: CASSLAAQSHLNYGYTF

j_call: TRBJ2-4
d_call: .
v_call: TRBV28
clone_size: .
cdr3_nt: TGTGCCAGCAGTTTACCTCAAGCGGCAGCCAAAAACATTCAGTACTTC
cdr3_aa: CASSLPQAAAKNIQYF

j_call: TRBJ2-1
d_call: .
v_call: TRBV6-2/TRBV6-3
clone_size: .
cdr3_nt: TGTGCCAGCAGCCCCGGGCGAACCTACAATGAGCAGTTCTTC
cdr3_aa: CASSPGRTYNEQFF

j_call: TRBJ2-3
d_call: TRBD2
v_call: TRBV28
clone_size: .
cdr3_nt: TGTGCCAGCAGTCCCGGGACTATCACAGATACGCAGTATTTT
cdr3_aa: CASSPGTITDTQYF

j_call: TRBJ1-2
d_call: .
v_call: TRBV7-2
clone_size: few
cdr3_nt: TGTGCCAGCAGCTTGACAAAAGGAACCTATGGCTACACCTTC
cdr3_aa: CASSLTKGTYGYTF

j_call: TRBJ1-3
d_call: .
v_call: TRBV29-1
clone_size: .
cdr3_nt: TGCAGCGCCGCGGGGGGCCTCTCTGGAAACACCATATATTTT
cdr3_aa: CSAAGGLSGNTIYF

j_call: TRBJ1-1
d_call: .
v_call: TRBV6-1
clone_size: .
cdr3_nt: TGTGCCAGCAGTGAAGCTCCGGACACTGAAGCTTTCTTT
cdr3_aa: CASSEAPDTEAFF

j_call: TRBJ2-1
d_call: TRBD2
v_call: TRBV10-3
clone_size: few
cdr3_nt: TGTGCCATCAGTGGGACTAGCGGCTACAATGAGCAGTTCTTC
cdr3_aa: CAISGTSGYNEQFF

j_call: TRBJ2-1
d_call: .
v_call: TRBV7-2
clone_size: .
cdr3_nt: TGTGCCAGCAGCTTAGTAGGTAGTTCTTCCTACAATGAGCAGTTCTTC
cdr3_aa: CASSLVGSSSYNEQFF

j_call: TRBJ2-7
d_call: .
v_call: TRBV7-9
clone_size: .
cdr3_nt: TGTGCCAGCAGCGGACGGAAATCCTACGAGCAGTACTTC
cdr3_aa: CASSGRKSYEQYF

j_call: TRBJ2-3
d_call: TRBD2
v_call: TRBV7-8
clone_size: .
cdr3_nt: TGTGCCAGCAGCTCCAAAGGTAGCGGGAGGGCCCTAGATACGCAGTATTTT
cdr3_aa: CASSSKGSGRALDTQYF

j_call: TRBJ2-1
d_call: .
v_call: TRBV2
clone_size: .
cdr3_nt: TGTGCCAGCACCGAAGACGTAGTACTAGGGTGTGAGCAGTTCTTC
cdr3_aa: CASTEDVVLGCEQFF